This TCR beta chain was identified during a study of identical twins (dated by TCRdb to about 2016). Context from the whole study: TCR alpha and beta repertoires from monozygotic twins, unrelated adults of various ages and cord blood were deep-sequenced to test whether fetal clonotypes persist. To rule out contamination, replicate twin experiments were performed at different times with different library preparation protocols. What the study reported, not specific to this receptor: Excess twin sharing in beta out-of-frame sequences was weaker because fewer shared sequences lowered the signal-to-noise ratio. Invariant T cells such as MAIT and iNKT could partly confound zero-insertion analyses, though diverse VJ usage argued against this for most clonotypes. Fewer insertions were carried by abundant cord blood beta clonotypes, a similar but weaker trend appeared in young adult naive repertoires, and no such trend appeared in memory repertoires. Compared with coincidental sharing between unrelated individuals, out-of-frame TCR alpha sequences shared between twins had an excess of sequences with low generation probability. Because the same donors could not be followed over many years, conclusions were based on cross-sectional statistical analysis. Out-of-frame TCR alpha sharing in monozygotic twins was systematically underestimated by recombination models, whereas sharing between unrelated individuals was in agreement with the recombination models.

Library prep was done by 5' RACE. The sample was run on an Illumina HiSeq 2000. A universal primer binding site was introduced by template switching, and a unique molecular identifier was present in the final cDNA, enabling accurate counting of TCR cDNA molecules. First-strand cDNA for TCR alpha and beta chains was synthesized from specific primers in the conserved constant-segment region. To control for contamination, every cDNA library carried two barcodes: a SMART-Mk sample barcode plus Illumina barcodes. TruSeq adapter sequences and Illumina sample barcodes were added in two successive PCR steps. TCR alpha and beta cDNA libraries were sequenced on the Illumina HiSeq platform with custom primers. Regarding the original processing steps: Raw reads were processed with MiGEC to extract unique molecular identifiers, and MiXCR was used to determine CDR3 positions. Recombination models were inferred per individual with the repgenHMM and IGoR tools using an EM algorithm. The tcR package in R was used for shared clonotype analysis, with sharing normalized by the product of cloneset sizes. To study raw recombination without the effects of thymic and clonal selection, out-of-frame nonproductive sequences were analyzed. Through fastp at Q25 and MiXCR, TCRdb rebuilt clones from the public reads, retaining in-frame beta chains. Every entry covers one CDR3 protein and lists the most common genes and DNA from its rows. It is TCRdb's table, rather than the study itself, that gives the V and J calls and clone size. The sample contains about 220,000 distinct CDR3 sequences, around 7.6% of them found a single time. Clones ranked in the top ten supply about 5.8% of the sample.

Only healthy Caucasian donors were included. Three pairs of female monozygotic twins, all aged about 18 to 29 years, made up the twin cohort. Positive isolation kits from Invitrogen were used to isolate CD4+ and CD8+ T cell populations. Taken from the germline V gene (reference sequence), the CDR1 and CDR2 loops are DFQATT and SNEGSKA. There are 13 amino acids in the CDR3, from cysteine to phenylalanine inclusive. Just CDR3 DNA is preserved here, 39 bases in frame from base 1. As to this clonotype: Its antigen is not yet known. A junction boundary mismatches the germline segment, possibly from a read error.

These data also featured in a second study, about yellow fever vaccine responses in identical twins. From that second study: According to the authors, in identical twins the way T cells responded to vaccination appeared partly convergent and partly personalized. In identical twins, the study followed T cell clones that responded to the vaccine with precision.

Sequencing used CD8+ T cells sorted from blood. This clonotype was obtained from a woman under 30 in good health. This chain joins TRBV20-1 to TRBJ1-4, with an unclear D gene assignment. The CDR3 reads CSAGWESNEILFF. The sequence in DNA is TGCAGTGCTGGGTGGGAATCTAATGAAATACTGTTTTTT.